This T cell receptor (beta chain) appears in the sequencing data of a study of control samples from healthy donors and cancer patients. Only in-frame clones appear in the TCRdb table, and some are missing; sequencing was by immunoSEQ multiplex PCR. The table has roughly 100,000 clones, 83% seen once. This clone appeared once. Trimming at V came to 7 bases and at J to 5 bases, leaving 11 bases not matched to a gene. CDR3 length: 16 amino acids. Germline CDR1 MDHEN, CDR2 SYDVKM. This clonotype originated in a woman in her fifties or sixties in good health. The chain uses TRBV28 and TRBJ2-2; 9 nucleotides line up with TRBD2. Sequencing used blood. CDR3 in amino acids: CASTPGGGAPTGELFF. Here the CDR3 DNA reads TGTGCCAGCACCCCAGGCGGGGGGGCCCCTACCGGGGAGCTGTTTTTT.